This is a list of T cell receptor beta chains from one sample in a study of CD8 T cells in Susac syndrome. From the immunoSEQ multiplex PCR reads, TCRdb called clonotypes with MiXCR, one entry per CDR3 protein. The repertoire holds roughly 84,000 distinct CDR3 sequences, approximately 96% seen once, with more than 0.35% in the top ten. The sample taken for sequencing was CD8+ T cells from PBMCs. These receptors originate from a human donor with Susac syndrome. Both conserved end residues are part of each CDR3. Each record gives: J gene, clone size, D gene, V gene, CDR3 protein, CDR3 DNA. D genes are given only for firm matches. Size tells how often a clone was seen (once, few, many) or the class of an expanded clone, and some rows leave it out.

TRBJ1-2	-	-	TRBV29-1	CSSGQTVYGYTF	TGCAGCAGCGGACAGACCGTCTATGGCTACACCTTC
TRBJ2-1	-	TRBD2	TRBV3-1	CASSQGREFYNEQFF	TGTGCCAGCAGCCAAGGGCGGGAGTTCTACAATGAGCAGTTCTTC
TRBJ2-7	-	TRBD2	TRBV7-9	CASSPREGRRYEQYF	TGTGCCAGCAGCCCCCGGGAGGGTAGGAGGTACGAGCAGTACTTC
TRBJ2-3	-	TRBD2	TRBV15	CATSRVRTSPTDTQYF	TGTGCCACCAGCAGAGTGAGGACTAGCCCAACAGATACGCAGTATTTT
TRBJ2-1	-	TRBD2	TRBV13	CASSSDRGDYQFF	TGTGCCAGCAGCTCCGACCGAGGGGACTACCAGTTCTTC
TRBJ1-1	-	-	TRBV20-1	CSARVYHRFPEAFF	TGCAGTGCTAGAGTGTACCACCGGTTCCCTGAAGCTTTCTTT
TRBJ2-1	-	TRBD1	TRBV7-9	CASSSTGQDYNEQFF	TGTGCCAGCAGCTCGACAGGGCAGGACTACAATGAGCAGTTCTTC
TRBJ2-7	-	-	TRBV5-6	CASSLAEAEQYF	TGTGCCAGCAGCTTGGCCGAGGCAGAGCAGTACTTC
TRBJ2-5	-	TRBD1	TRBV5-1	CASSHRDRGFLQETQYF	TGCGCCAGCAGCCACCGGGACAGGGGCTTCCTACAAGAGACCCAGTACTTC
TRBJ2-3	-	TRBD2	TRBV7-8	CASSDTSGITDTQYF	TGTGCCAGCAGCGATACTAGCGGGATCACAGATACGCAGTATTTT
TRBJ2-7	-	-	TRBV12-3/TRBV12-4	CASSLASPGTRDYEQYF	TGTGCCAGCAGTTTAGCCAGTCCCGGGACCAGGGACTACGAGCAGTACTTC
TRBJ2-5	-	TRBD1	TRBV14	CASSQEWGQEYQETQYF	TGTGCCAGCAGCCAAGAGTGGGGACAGGAGTACCAAGAGACCCAGTACTTC
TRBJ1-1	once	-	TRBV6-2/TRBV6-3	CASSYRAGTEAFF	TGTGCCAGCAGTTACAGGGCGGGGACTGAAGCTTTCTTT
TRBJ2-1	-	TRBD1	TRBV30	CAWSPGGNEQFF	TGTGCCTGGAGTCCAGGGGGCAATGAGCAGTTCTTC
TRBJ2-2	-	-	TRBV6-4	CASSATNTGELFF	TGTGCCAGCAGTGCCACGAACACCGGGGAGCTGTTTTTT
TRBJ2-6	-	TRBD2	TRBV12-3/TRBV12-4	CASSQGGYGGANVLTF	TGTGCCAGCAGCCAGGGAGGGTACGGTGGGGCCAACGTCCTGACTTTC
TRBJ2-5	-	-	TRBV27	CASRGLLQETQYF	TGTGCCAGCAGGGGACTCCTCCAAGAGACCCAGTACTTC
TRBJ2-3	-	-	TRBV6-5	CASSYSLAGPSTDTQYF	TGTGCCAGCAGTTACTCGTTGGCGGGGCCAAGCACAGATACGCAGTATTTT
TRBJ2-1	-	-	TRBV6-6	CASSSGFGSYNEQFF	TGTGCCAGCAGTTCGGGATTTGGTTCCTACAATGAGCAGTTCTTC
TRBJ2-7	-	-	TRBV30	CAWTRQGGDEQYF	TGTGCCTGGACTAGACAGGGAGGCGACGAGCAGTACTTC
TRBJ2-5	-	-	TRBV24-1	CATSDSGGLRETQYF	TGTGCCACCAGTGATTCAGGGGGACTTCGCGAGACCCAGTACTTC
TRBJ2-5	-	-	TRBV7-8	CASSSHRRRDGKTQYF	TGTGCCAGCAGCTCTCATCGGCGGAGGGACGGGAAGACCCAGTACTTC
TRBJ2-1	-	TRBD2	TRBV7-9	CASLGLAGFGEQFF	TGTGCCAGCCTGGGGCTAGCGGGATTTGGGGAGCAGTTCTTC
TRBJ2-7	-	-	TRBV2	CASIPRPSAYEQYF	TGTGCCAGCATCCCCCGTCCGTCGGCCTACGAGCAGTACTTC
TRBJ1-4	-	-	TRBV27	CASSSWGNNEKLFF	TGTGCCAGCAGTTCCTGGGGCAATAATGAAAAACTGTTTTTT
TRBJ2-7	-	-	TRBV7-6	CASSSQGTLYEQYF	TGTGCCAGCAGCTCCCAAGGGACCCTCTACGAGCAGTACTTC
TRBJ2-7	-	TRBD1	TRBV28	CASSYPAGQALWEQYF	TGTGCCAGCAGTTACCCTGCTGGACAGGCCCTTTGGGAGCAGTACTTC
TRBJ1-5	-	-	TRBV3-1	CASSQEGWNQPQHF	TGTGCCAGCAGCCAAGAGGGGTGGAATCAGCCCCAGCATTTT
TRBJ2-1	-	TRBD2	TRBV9	CASSVEPSGRQEQFF	TGTGCCAGCAGCGTAGAGCCTAGCGGGCGACAGGAGCAGTTCTTC
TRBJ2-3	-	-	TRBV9	CASSGGGRRTDTQYF	TGTGCCAGCAGCGGTGGGGGAAGGCGCACAGATACGCAGTATTTT
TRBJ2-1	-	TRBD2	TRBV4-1	CASSPASGGARNEQFF	TGCGCCAGCAGCCCAGCGAGCGGGGGGGCGAGGAATGAGCAGTTCTTC
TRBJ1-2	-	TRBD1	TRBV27	CASSKGTGPNYGYTF	TGTGCCAGCAGCAAGGGGACAGGGCCTAACTATGGCTACACCTTC
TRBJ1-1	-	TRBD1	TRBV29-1	CSVTPVGTEPNTEAFF	TGCAGCGTCACCCCCGTAGGGACAGAACCGAACACTGAAGCTTTCTTT
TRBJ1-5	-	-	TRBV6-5	CASRATDSNQPQHF	TGTGCCAGCAGGGCGACAGATAGCAATCAGCCCCAGCATTTT
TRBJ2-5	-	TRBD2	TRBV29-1	CSARTSGSETQYF	TGCAGCGCCAGGACTAGCGGGAGTGAGACCCAGTACTTC
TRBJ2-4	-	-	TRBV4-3	CASSPPKEGEGPDIQYF	TGCGCCAGCAGCCCCCCCAAGGAGGGGGAGGGTCCGGACATTCAGTACTTC
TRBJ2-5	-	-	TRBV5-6	CASSLIPPETQYF	TGTGCCAGCAGCTTGATTCCGCCGGAGACCCAGTACTTC
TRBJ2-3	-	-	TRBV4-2	CASSQDTLIGSTDTQYF	TGTGCCAGCAGCCAAGATACACTAATCGGGAGCACAGATACGCAGTATTTT
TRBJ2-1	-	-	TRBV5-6	CASSHQDGTYNEQFF	TGTGCCAGCAGCCACCAGGATGGGACGTACAATGAGCAGTTCTTC
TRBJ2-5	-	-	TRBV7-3	CASSLKGGETQYF	TGTGCCAGCAGCTTAAAGGGTGGAGAGACCCAGTACTTC
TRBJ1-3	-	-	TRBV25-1	CASSEWDWPNPANTIYF	TGTGCCAGCAGTGAATGGGACTGGCCCAACCCGGCAAACACCATATATTTT
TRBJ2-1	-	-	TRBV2	CASAGTSYNEQFF	TGTGCCAGCGCCGGGACCTCCTACAATGAGCAGTTCTTC
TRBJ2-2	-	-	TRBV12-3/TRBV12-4	CASSFSGGRTGELFF	TGTGCCAGCAGTTTCTCTGGGGGGCGTACCGGGGAGCTGTTTTTT
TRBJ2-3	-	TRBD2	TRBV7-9	CASSSPTSSPSTDTQYF	TGTGCCAGCAGCTCACCGACTAGCAGCCCTAGCACAGATACGCAGTATTTT
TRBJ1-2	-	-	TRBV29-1	CSVERALSYGYTF	TGCAGCGTTGAGAGGGCACTTAGCTATGGCTACACCTTC
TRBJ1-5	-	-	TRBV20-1	CSATKWSDQPQHF	TGCAGTGCCACAAAATGGTCGGATCAGCCCCAGCATTTT
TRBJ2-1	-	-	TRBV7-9	CASSRPPRMQFF	TGTGCCAGCAGCCGTCCTCCTAGAATGCAGTTCTTC
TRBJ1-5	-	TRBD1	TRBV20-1	CSARLDRERCNQPQHF	TGCAGTGCTAGGTTGGACAGGGAGAGGTGCAATCAGCCCCAGCATTTT
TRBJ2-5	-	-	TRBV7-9	CASSLARAEETQYF	TGTGCCAGCAGCTTAGCGCGGGCCGAAGAGACCCAGTACTTC
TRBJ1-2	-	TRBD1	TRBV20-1	CSARDSNTQNTDF	TGCAGTGCCCGGGACAGTAATACCCAAAATACAGACTTC
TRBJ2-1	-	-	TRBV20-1	CSARGINRRAGEQFF	TGCAGTGCTAGAGGAATCAATCGTAGGGCTGGTGAGCAGTTCTTC
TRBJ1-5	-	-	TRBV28	CASSLVTYQHF	TGTGCCAGCAGTTTAGTTACCTACCAGCATTTT
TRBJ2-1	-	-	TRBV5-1	CASRPPGVSYNEQFF	TGCGCCAGCAGACCCCCAGGGGTTTCCTACAATGAGCAGTTCTTC